This T cell receptor (beta chain) emerged from a study of blood T cell repertoires in COVID-19. V gave up 3 bases and J gave up 6 bases, with 11 bases separating them. The germline V gene encodes CDR1 WNHNN and CDR2 SYGVQD (reference sequence). CDR3 length: 13 amino acids. Data came from immunoSEQ multiplex PCR; TCRdb stores just in-frame clones and leaves some out. The sample lists 350,000 or so clones, roughly 87% occurring once. Clinical history as reported by participants underpinned cohort assignment. For recovered donors of Cohort 3, there were two negative PCRs, clearance, or symptom resolution.

The sequencing sample was made of PBMCs or T cells enriched from blood (not recorded which). The chain combines TRBV10-1 with TRBJ1-1, with D unresolved. This receptor was identified in a young woman who had recovered from COVID-19. The CDR3 loop is CASSEVGSAEAFF. As DNA, the CDR3 is TGCGCCAGCAGTGAAGTAGGGAGCGCTGAAGCTTTCTTT.